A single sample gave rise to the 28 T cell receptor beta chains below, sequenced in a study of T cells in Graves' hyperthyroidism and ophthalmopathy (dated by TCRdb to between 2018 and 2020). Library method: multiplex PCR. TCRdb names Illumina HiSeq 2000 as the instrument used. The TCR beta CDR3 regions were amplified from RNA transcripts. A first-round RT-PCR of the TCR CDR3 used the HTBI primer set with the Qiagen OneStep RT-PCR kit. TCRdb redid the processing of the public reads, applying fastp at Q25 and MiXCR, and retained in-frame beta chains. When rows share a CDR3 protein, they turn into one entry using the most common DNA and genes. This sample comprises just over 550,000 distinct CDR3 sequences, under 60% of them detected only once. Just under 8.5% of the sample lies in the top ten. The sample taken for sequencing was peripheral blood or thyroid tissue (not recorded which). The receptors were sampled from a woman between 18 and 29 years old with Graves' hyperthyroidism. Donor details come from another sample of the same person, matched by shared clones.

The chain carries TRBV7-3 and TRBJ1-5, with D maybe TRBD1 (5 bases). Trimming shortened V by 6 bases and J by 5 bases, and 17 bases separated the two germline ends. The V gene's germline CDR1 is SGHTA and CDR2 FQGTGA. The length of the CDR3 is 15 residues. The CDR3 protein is CASSLRQGIYQPQHF. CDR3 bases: TGTGCCAGCAGTTTACGGCAGGGAATCTATCAGCCCCAGCATTTT.

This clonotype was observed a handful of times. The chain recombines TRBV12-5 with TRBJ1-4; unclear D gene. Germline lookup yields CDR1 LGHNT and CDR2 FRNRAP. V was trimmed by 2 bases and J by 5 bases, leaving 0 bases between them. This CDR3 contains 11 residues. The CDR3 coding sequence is TGTGCTAGTGGTTTGAATGAAAAACTGTTTTTT. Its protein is CASGLNEKLFF. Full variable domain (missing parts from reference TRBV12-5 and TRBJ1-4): DARVTQTPRHKVTEMGQEVTMRCQPILGHNTVFWYRQTMMQGLELLAYFRNRAPLDDSGMPKDRFSAEMPDATLATLKIQPSEPRDSAVYFCASGLNEKLFFGSGTQLSVL.

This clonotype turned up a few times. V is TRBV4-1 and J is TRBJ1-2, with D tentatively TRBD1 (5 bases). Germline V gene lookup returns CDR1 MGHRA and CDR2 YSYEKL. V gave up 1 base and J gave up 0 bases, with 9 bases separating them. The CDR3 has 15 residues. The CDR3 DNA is TGCGCCAGCAGCCAAGCCTGGACATCTAACTATGGCTACACCTTC. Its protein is CASSQAWTSNYGYTF.

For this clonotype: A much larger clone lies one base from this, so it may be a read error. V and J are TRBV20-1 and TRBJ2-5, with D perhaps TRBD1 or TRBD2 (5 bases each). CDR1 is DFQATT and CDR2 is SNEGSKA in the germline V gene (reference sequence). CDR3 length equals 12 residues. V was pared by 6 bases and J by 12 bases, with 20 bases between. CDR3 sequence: CSAHLQGDPKYF. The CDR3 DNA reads TGCAGTGCCCACCTCCAAGGGGACCCGAAGTACTTC.

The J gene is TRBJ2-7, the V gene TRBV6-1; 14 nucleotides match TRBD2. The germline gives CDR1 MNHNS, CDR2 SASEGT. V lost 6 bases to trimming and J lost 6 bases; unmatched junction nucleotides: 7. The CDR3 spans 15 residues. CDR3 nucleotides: TGTGCCAGCAGCGGACTAGCGGGAGGTCTGCTCGAGCAGTACTTC. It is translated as CASSGLAGGLLEQYF.

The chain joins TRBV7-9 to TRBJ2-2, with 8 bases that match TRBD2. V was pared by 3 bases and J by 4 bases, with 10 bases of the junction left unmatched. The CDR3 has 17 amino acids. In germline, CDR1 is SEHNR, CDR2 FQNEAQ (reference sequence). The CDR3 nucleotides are TGTGCCAGCAGCTTGGGTTCGGGAGCGGGGGCCACCGGGGAGCTGTTTTTT. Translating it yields CASSLGSGAGATGELFF.

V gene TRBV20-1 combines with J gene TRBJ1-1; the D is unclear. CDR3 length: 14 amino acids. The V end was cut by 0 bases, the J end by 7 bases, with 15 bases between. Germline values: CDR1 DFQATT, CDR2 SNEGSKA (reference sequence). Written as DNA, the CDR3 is TGCAGTGCTAGAGAACCTAGCGGGAACGGTGAAGCTTTCTTT. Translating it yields CSAREPSGNGEAFF.

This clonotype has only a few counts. The CDR3 reads CSIRKSWGGLETQYF. The CDR3 DNA reads TGCAGCATAAGGAAGAGCTGGGGAGGGCTCGAGACCCAGTACTTC. The rearrangement joins TRBV29-1 to TRBJ2-5; 7 bases match TRBD2. The V and J ends lost 8 bases and 5 bases, in that order; junction bases with no gene match: 17. The CDR3 totals 15 residues. Germline CDR1 is SQVTM and CDR2 is ANQGSEA.

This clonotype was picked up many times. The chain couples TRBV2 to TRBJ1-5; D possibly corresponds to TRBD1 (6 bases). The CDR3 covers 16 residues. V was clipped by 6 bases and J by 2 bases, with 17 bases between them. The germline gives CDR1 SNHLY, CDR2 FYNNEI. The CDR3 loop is CASRTWGLGGNQPQHF. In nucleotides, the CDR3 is TGTGCCAGCAGGACTTGGGGGCTAGGTGGCAATCAGCCCCAGCATTTT.

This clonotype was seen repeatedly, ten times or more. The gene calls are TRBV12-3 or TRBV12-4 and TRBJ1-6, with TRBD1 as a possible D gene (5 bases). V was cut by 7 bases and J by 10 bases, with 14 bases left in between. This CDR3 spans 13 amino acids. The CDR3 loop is CASTLDRDSPLHF. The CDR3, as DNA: TGTGCCAGCACCCTCGACAGAGACTCACCCCTCCACTTT.

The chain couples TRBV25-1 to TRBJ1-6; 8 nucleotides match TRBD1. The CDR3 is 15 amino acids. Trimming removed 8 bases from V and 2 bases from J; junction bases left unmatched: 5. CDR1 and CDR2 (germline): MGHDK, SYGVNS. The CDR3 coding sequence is TGTGCCAGCGTGACAGGGGCGGCCTATAATTCACCCCTCCACTTT. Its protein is CASVTGAAYNSPLHF. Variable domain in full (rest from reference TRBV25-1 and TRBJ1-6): EADIYQTPRYLVIGTGKKITLECSQTMGHDKMYWYQQDPGMELHLIHYSYGVNSTEKGDLSSESTVSRIRTEHFPLTLESARPSHTSQYLCASVTGAAYNSPLHFGNGTRLTVT.

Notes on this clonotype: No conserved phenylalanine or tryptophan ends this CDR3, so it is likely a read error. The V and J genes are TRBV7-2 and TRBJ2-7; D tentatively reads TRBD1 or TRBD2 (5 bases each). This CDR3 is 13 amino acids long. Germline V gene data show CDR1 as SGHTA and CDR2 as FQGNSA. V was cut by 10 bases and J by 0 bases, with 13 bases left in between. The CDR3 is CATSGTRSYEQYL. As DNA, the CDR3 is TGTGCCACCTCCGGGACGCGCTCCTACGAGCAGTACCTC.

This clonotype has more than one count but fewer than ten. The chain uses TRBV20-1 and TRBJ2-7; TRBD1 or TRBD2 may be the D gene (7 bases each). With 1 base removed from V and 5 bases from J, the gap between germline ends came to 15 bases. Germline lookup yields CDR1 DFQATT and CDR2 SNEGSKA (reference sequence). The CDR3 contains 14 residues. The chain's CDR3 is CSARGPGGVDEQYF. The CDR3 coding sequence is TGCAGTGCTAGAGGTCCAGGGGGGGTGGACGAGCAGTACTTC.

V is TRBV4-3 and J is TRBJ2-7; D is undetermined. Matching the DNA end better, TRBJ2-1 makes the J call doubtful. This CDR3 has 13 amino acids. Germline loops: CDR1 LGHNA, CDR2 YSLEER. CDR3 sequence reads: CASSQDPRHEQFF. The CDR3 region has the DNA TGCGCCAGCAGCCAAGATCCGCGCCATGAGCAGTTCTTC.

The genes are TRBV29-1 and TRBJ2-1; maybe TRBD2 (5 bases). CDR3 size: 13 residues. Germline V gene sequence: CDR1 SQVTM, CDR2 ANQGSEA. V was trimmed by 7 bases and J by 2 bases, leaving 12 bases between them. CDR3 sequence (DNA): TGCAGCGCCGACCTTAGCGCCTACAATGAGCAGTTCTTC. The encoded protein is CSADLSAYNEQFF.

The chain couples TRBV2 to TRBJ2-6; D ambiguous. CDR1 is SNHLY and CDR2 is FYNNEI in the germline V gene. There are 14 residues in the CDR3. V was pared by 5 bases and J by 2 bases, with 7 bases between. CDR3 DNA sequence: TGTGCCAGCAGTTTTGTTCCTGGGGCCAACGTCCTGACTTTC. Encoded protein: CASSFVPGANVLTF.

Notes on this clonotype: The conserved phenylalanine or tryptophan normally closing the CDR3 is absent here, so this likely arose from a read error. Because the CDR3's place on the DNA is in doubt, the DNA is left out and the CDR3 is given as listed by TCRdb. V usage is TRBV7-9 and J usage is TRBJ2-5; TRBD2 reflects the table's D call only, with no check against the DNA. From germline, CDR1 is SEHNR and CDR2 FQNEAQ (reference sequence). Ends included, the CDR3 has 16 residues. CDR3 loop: CASSLVRRGRAVQPRL.

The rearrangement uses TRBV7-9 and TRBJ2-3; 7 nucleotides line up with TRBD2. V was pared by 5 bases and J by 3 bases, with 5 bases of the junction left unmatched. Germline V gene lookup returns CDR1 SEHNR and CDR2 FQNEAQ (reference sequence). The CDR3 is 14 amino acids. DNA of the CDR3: TGTGCCAGCAGCCTCTCAGCGGGAACAGATACGCAGTATTTT. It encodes CASSLSAGTDTQYF.

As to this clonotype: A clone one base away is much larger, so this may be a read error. Here the CDR3 reads CASRERSDSGNTIYF. The CDR3 DNA reads TGTGCCAGCAGAGAAAGATCCGACTCTGGAAACACCATATATTTT. V and J are TRBV6-1 and TRBJ1-3; no firm D call. Germline CDR1 is MNHNS and CDR2 is SASEGT. The CDR3 length is 15 residues. V shed 6 bases and J shed 0 bases, with 12 bases lying between them.

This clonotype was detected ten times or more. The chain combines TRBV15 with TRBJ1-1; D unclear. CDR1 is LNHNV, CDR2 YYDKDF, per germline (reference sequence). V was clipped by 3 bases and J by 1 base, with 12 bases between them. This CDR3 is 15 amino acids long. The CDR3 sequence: CATSSPFGENTEAFF. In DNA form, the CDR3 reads TGTGCCACCAGCAGCCCTTTTGGAGAGAACACTGAAGCTTTCTTT.

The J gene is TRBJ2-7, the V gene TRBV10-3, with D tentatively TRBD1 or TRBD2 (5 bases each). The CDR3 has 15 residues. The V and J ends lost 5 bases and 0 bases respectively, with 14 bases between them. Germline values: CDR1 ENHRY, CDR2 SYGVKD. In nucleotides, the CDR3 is TGTGCCATCAGTCGGGACGCAGCGAGCTCCTACGAGCAGTACTTC. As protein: CAISRDAASSYEQYF.

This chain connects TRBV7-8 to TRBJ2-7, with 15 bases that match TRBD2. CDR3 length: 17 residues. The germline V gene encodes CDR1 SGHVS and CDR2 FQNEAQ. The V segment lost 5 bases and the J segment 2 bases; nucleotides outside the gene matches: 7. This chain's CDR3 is CASSPIGLAGGPYEQYF. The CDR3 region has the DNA TGTGCCAGCAGCCCGATTGGACTAGCGGGAGGGCCCTACGAGCAGTACTTC.

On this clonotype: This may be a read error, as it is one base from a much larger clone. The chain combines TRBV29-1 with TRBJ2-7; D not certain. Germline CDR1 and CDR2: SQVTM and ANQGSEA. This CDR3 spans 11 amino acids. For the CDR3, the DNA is TGCAACGTTGCTGCAGGCTACGAGCAGTACTTC. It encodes CNVAAGYEQYF.

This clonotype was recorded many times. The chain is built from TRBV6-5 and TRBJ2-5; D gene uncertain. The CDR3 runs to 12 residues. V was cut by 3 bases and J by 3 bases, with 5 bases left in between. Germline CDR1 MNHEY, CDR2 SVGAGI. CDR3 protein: CASSYMEETQYF. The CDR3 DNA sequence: TGTGCCAGCAGTTATATGGAAGAGACCCAGTACTTC.

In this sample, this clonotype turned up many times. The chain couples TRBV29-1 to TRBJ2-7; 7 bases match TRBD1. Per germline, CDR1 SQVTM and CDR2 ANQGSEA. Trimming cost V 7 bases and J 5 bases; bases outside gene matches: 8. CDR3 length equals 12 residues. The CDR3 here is CSGQDRHNEQYF. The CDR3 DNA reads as TGCAGCGGGCAGGACAGGCACAACGAGCAGTACTTC.

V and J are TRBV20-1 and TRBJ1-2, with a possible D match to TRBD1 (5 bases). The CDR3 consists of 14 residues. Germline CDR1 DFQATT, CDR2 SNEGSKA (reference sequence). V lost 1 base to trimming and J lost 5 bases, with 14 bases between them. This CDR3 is CSARVWDGGYGYTF. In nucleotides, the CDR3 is TGCAGTGCTAGAGTTTGGGACGGAGGGTATGGCTACACCTTC.

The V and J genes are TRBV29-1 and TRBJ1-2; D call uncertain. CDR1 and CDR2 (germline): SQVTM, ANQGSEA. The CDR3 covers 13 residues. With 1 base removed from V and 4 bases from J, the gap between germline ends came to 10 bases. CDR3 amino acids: CSVEARQTYGYTF. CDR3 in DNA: TGCAGCGTTGAAGCGCGGCAGACCTATGGCTACACCTTC.

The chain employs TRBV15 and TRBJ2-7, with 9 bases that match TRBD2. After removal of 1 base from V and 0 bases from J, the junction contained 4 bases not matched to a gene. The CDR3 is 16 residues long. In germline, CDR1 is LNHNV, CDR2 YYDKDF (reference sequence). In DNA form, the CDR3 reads TGTGCCACCAGCAGAGTAGGTAGCGGGAGCTCCTACGAGCAGTACTTC. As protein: CATSRVGSGSSYEQYF.